This TCR beta chain was recorded in a study of T cell responses to AZD1222 COVID-19 vaccine. Study-wide results and limits: White British donors predominated, females outnumbered males, and clonal diversity was possibly underestimated. Seropositive at baseline were only five or six AZD1222 recipients. The CD4 TCRs associated with vaccination extended across spike and predominated at 160-218 and 743-854.

Repertoires were generated with immunoSEQ multiplex PCR, while TCRdb's copy carries only in-frame clones and drops some. The sample carries roughly 120,000 clones, more than 85% recorded once. In regard to this clone: Antigen unknown.

From germline, CDR1 is SGHVS and CDR2 FQNEAQ. The V end was cut by 7 bases, the J end by 4 bases, with 17 bases between. The CDR3 consists of 15 residues. V usage is TRBV7-8 and J usage is TRBJ2-1; a weak D match, TRBD2 (6 bases). This TCR was sampled from an adult in good health. The sequences come from peripheral blood, collected on day 0 of AZD1222 vaccination. The CDR3 protein is CASTNMGTGYNEQFF. The DNA of the CDR3 is TGTGCCAGCACCAACATGGGGACTGGGTACAATGAGCAGTTCTTC. Filled out from reference TRBV7-8 and TRBJ2-1, the complete variable domain reads GAGVSQSPRYKVAKRGQDVALRCDPISGHVSLFWYQQALGQGPEFLTYFQNEAQLDKSGLPSDRFFAERPEGSVSTLKIQRTQQEDSAVYLCASTNMGTGYNEQFFGPGTRLTVL.